This TCR beta chain was found in a study of cytomegalovirus exposure and HLA in healthy donors. Findings and caveats of the study: A later analysis linked a missense DCLRE1C variant to TCR beta V- and J-gene trimming.

Amplification used 60 Vbeta primers and 13 Jbeta primers. The table came from immunoSEQ multiplex PCR; TCRdb's copy has only in-frame clones and leaves some out. The sample consists of about 140,000 clones, approximately 65% of them appearing once. Comments on this clone: Its target is not known.

CDR3 length: 16 residues. Germline lookup yields CDR1 SGHNT and CDR2 YYREEE (reference sequence). The genes are TRBV5-4 and TRBJ1-5; D is possibly TRBD1 (5 bases). This clonotype was obtained from a woman in her fifties or sixties in good health and CMV-seronegative. Sequenced: PBMCs. CDR3 in amino acids: CAFTSGQGSHNQPQHF. The CDR3 coding sequence is TGTGCATTCACCTCGGGTCAGGGCTCACATAATCAGCCCCAGCATTTT.